The 24 T cell receptor beta chains below come from one sample, sequenced in a study of graft-versus-host responses after intestinal transplantation (dated by TCRdb to the early 2020s). The library was prepared using the immunoSEQ multiplex PCR assay. What TCRdb holds here is the immuneACCESS table cut down to in-frame rearrangements. Part of the clones is not present; checked against another copy, under half of the missing clones reflect an unresolved V gene, and the others are unexplained. For this sample the table gives around 19,000 clones, of which about 40% were detected only once. The biggest ten clones account for 2% to 2.5% of the sample. In the paper's terms, the time point label means: cells obtained before transplantation from donor or recipient. The sequencing here drew on alloreactive CD4+ T cells from a mixed lymphocyte reaction culture, taken before transplantation. In light of the paper, this sample's cell subset or site label describes: CFSE-low proliferating T cells sorted from approximately 6-day pre-transplant mixed lymphocyte reaction (GvH or HvG direction). All receptors derive from a human patient who was an organ donor for intestinal transplantation.

The genes are TRBV30 and TRBJ1-2; the D gene is possibly TRBD1 (6 bases). V lost 5 bases, J lost 4 bases, and 17 bases lay in between. The CDR3 loop spans 14 amino acids. Germline values: CDR1 GTSNPN, CDR2 SVGIG (reference sequence). CDR3 amino acids: CAWEPSGHFYGYTF. CDR3 nucleotides: TGTGCCTGGGAGCCCTCGGGACACTTCTATGGCTACACCTTC.

The CDR3 sequence: CSVVGGLASTDTQYF. The CDR3 nucleotides are TGCAGCGTTGTAGGGGGACTAGCAAGCACAGATACGCAGTATTTT. This chain connects TRBV29-1 to TRBJ2-3; 9 bases fit TRBD2. The CDR3 totals 15 residues. Per germline, CDR1 SQVTM and CDR2 ANQGSEA. J was trimmed by 0 bases and V by 4 bases; bases with no gene match: 5.

The rearrangement joins TRBV9 to TRBJ2-3, with 12 bases identical to TRBD2. V lost 3 bases and J lost 4; bases outside the gene matches: 6. Germline V gene data show CDR1 as SGDLS and CDR2 as YYNGEE. The CDR3 is made up of 16 amino acids. CDR3 nucleotides: TGTGCCAGCAGCGCGACTAGCGGGAGAGCACCAGATACGCAGTATTTT. It codes for CASSATSGRAPDTQYF.

This clone was observed a handful of times. V is TRBV6-1 and J is TRBJ1-3; D uncertain. V was pared by 6 bases and J by 5 bases, with 14 bases between. This CDR3 is built from 14 residues. CDR1 and CDR2 from the germline V gene are MNHNS and SASEGT. The CDR3 sequence is CASRNTGTRNTIYF. CDR3 bases: TGTGCCAGCAGGAACACTGGAACTAGAAACACCATATATTTT.

V and J are TRBV27 and TRBJ1-4; no firm D call. There are 16 residues in the CDR3. Germline-derived CDR1 and CDR2 are MNHEY and SMNVEV (reference sequence). Trimming removed 0 bases at V and 0 bases at J, with 8 bases between. The CDR3 is CASSLSGYATNEKLFF. CDR3 nucleotides: TGTGCCAGCAGTTTATCAGGGTACGCAACTAATGAAAAACTGTTTTTT.

This clone turned up a few times. The V gene is TRBV5-6, the J gene TRBJ2-5; possibly TRBD1 for D (5 bases). V was clipped by 3 bases and J by 3 bases, with 18 bases between them. The length of the CDR3 is 16 residues. Germline values: CDR1 SGHDT, CDR2 YYEEEE. The CDR3 DNA is TGTGCCAGCAGCTCATACCGACAGACCAGAAAAGAGACCCAGTACTTC. Translating gives CASSSYRQTRKETQYF.

The chain is built from TRBV5-1 and TRBJ2-1, with TRBD1 matching 11 bases. Per germline, CDR1 SGHRS and CDR2 YFSETQ. The CDR3 sequence is 15 residues long. J was trimmed by 8 bases and V by 3 bases; bases with no gene match: 7. The DNA for the CDR3 is TGCGCCAGCAGCTCCCCGGGACAGGGGGTTTATGAGCAGTTCTTC. The encoded protein is CASSSPGQGVYEQFF.

The table lists this clone with a few counts. The V call is TRBV7-2, the J call TRBJ2-1; weak D call: TRBD2 (7 bases). V was clipped by 5 bases and J by 6 bases, with 17 bases between them. Germline V gives CDR1 SGHTA, CDR2 FQGNSA. The CDR3 loop spans 15 amino acids. Here the CDR3 DNA reads TGTGCCAGCAGCCCGGGGGGACATCCTGGCAATGAGCAGTTCTTC. Protein sequence: CASSPGGHPGNEQFF.

The chain carries TRBV29-1 and TRBJ2-2, with 15 bases that match TRBD2. The CDR3 runs to 15 residues. V lost 7 bases and J lost 6; bases outside the gene matches: 6. Germline CDR1 and CDR2: SQVTM and ANQGSEA. The CDR3 coding sequence is TGCAGCGCCACTGGGACTAGCGGGAGGCCCGGGGAGCTGTTTTTT. Encoded protein: CSATGTSGRPGELFF.

This clone came up a few times. V and J are TRBV27 and TRBJ2-5; 11 positions match TRBD2. Germline V gene lookup returns CDR1 MNHEY and CDR2 SMNVEV (reference sequence). After removal of 1 base from V and 2 bases from J, the junction contained 3 bases not matched to a gene. The CDR3 loop spans 16 amino acids. The CDR3 DNA is TGTGCCAGCAGTTTATATAGCGGGAGGGTACAAGAGACCCAGTACTTC. Encoded protein: CASSLYSGRVQETQYF.

V usage is TRBV5-6 and J usage is TRBJ2-4; D unresolved. CDR1 SGHDT and CDR2 YYEEEE come from the germline V gene. The CDR3 runs to 13 residues. The V end lost 0 bases, the J end lost 9 bases, and 10 bases lay between the germline ends. The CDR3 here is CASSLGRDGIQYF. The CDR3 DNA sequence: TGTGCCAGCAGCTTGGGTAGGGATGGCATTCAGTACTTC.

This chain connects TRBV5-1 to TRBJ1-2, with 9 bases matching TRBD1. There are 14 residues in the CDR3. Germline CDR1 and CDR2: SGHRS and YFSETQ. Unmatched junction bases numbered 3, after V lost 2 bases and J lost 4 bases. The CDR3 region is CASSFRQGGYGYTF. Here the CDR3 DNA reads TGCGCCAGCAGCTTCAGACAGGGGGGCTATGGCTACACCTTC.

Turning to this clone: Compared with germline, one end of the junction differs, possibly owing to a read error. This chain uses TRBV19 with TRBJ1-1, with D maybe TRBD1 (5 bases). CDR3 size: 13 residues. Germline V lookup: CDR1 LNHDA, CDR2 SQIVND (reference sequence). This CDR3 reads CASTRLRGTGAFF. In nucleotides, the CDR3 is TGTGCCAGTACCCGTCTCCGGGGGACTGGAGCTTTCTTT.

This clone was detected once. Within the sample, other DNA sequences also encode this same CDR3. The genes are TRBV5-1 and TRBJ2-4, with D hard to call. The CDR3 runs to 14 residues. The V and J ends lost 1 base and 0 bases respectively, with 5 bases between them. Per germline, CDR1 SGHRS and CDR2 YFSETQ. The CDR3 sequence is CASSLTAAKNIQYF. Written as DNA, the CDR3 is TGCGCCAGCAGCTTGACAGCAGCCAAAAACATTCAGTACTTC.

The rearrangement links TRBV5-1 to TRBJ2-1; 12 bases are a match to TRBD2. This CDR3 region has 15 residues. The V and J ends lost 4 bases and 7 bases, in that order; junction bases with no gene match: 6. Looked up from germline, CDR1 is SGHRS and CDR2 is YFSETQ. The CDR3 DNA is TGCGCCAGCAGCACGACTAGCGGGAGCAATAATGAGCAGTTCTTC. Residues: CASSTTSGSNNEQFF. The variable domain in full, with the rest retrieved from reference TRBV5-1 and TRBJ2-1, is KAGVTQTPRYLIKTRGQQVTLSCSPISGHRSVSWYQQTPGQGLQFLFEYFSETQRNKGNFPGRFSGRQFSNSRSEMNVSTLELGDSALYLCASSTTSGSNNEQFFGPGTRLTVL.

This clone was picked up a small number of times. This chain uses TRBV18 with TRBJ2-1; D unresolved. Deletions cut 1 base from V and 7 bases from J, with 17 bases between. The CDR3 is 16 residues long. Germline lookup yields CDR1 KGHSH and CDR2 LQKENI. The CDR3 region is CASSPRGSERRNEQFF. The CDR3 DNA follows: TGTGCCAGCTCACCACGTGGGTCAGAACGCCGGAATGAGCAGTTCTTC.

Only a few counts were recorded for this clone. The chain has TRBV15 and TRBJ2-1; D remains ambiguous. Trimming left V 3 bases short and J 4 bases short, with 16 bases between. Germline V gives CDR1 LNHNV, CDR2 YYDKDF (reference sequence). The CDR3 sequence is 16 residues long. The CDR3 region has the DNA TGTGCCACCAGCAGGTTGCCGGGCGCCCGGTACAATGAGCAGTTCTTC. It specifies CATSRLPGARYNEQFF.

V gene TRBV6-1 combines with J gene TRBJ2-4; 7 bases fit TRBD1. J lost 8 bases, V lost 6 bases, and 7 bases had no gene match. This CDR3 has 13 amino acids. Germline V gene lookup returns CDR1 MNHNS and CDR2 SASEGT. This CDR3 reads CASSGTARDIQYF. CDR3 bases: TGTGCCAGCAGCGGGACAGCGAGGGACATTCAGTACTTC.

This clone was counted only a few times. V usage is TRBV4-2 and J usage is TRBJ2-1; D possibly corresponds to TRBD2 (5 bases). This CDR3 contains 15 residues. V was shortened by 1 base and J by 0 bases, with 7 bases between the two germline ends. CDR1 LGHNA and CDR2 YNFKEQ come from the germline V gene. The CDR3 sequence is CASSQAGSSYNEQFF. The CDR3 nucleotides read TGTGCCAGCAGCCAAGCGGGAAGCTCCTACAATGAGCAGTTCTTC.

This clone was recorded a few times. CDR3: CSAHNTGELFF. For the CDR3, the DNA is TGCAGTGCTCATAACACCGGGGAGCTGTTTTTT. The V call is TRBV20-1, the J call TRBJ2-2, with no clear D. V was cut by 5 bases and J by 2 bases, with 3 bases left in between. The CDR3 has 11 residues. Germline CDR1 DFQATT, CDR2 SNEGSKA (reference sequence).

The chain couples TRBV5-6 to TRBJ2-7, with 11 positions matching TRBD2. The CDR3 runs to 15 residues. Germline values: CDR1 SGHDT, CDR2 YYEEEE. V trimming: 1 base; J trimming: 0 bases; junction bases outside the gene matches: 0. The CDR3 sequence is CASSLTSGSSYEQYF. DNA of the CDR3: TGTGCCAGCAGCTTGACTAGCGGGAGCTCCTACGAGCAGTACTTC.

This clone was seen more than once but under ten times. J is TRBJ2-3 and V is TRBV19; no definite D call. V shed 6 bases and J shed 2 bases, with 9 bases lying between them. The CDR3 spans 13 residues. In germline, CDR1 is LNHDA, CDR2 SQIVND (reference sequence). The CDR3 spells CASSNTITDTQYF. The DNA of the CDR3 is TGTGCCAGTAGCAATACAATCACAGATACGCAGTATTTT.

The V call is TRBV11-3, the J call TRBJ2-1, with 10 bases aligning to TRBD2. V trimming: 1 base; J trimming: 6 bases; junction bases outside the gene matches: 0. Germline CDR1 SGHNT, CDR2 YENEEA. This CDR3 is 14 amino acids long. The CDR3 reads CASSLVAGGNEQFF. In DNA, the CDR3 is TGTGCCAGCAGCTTAGTAGCGGGAGGCAATGAGCAGTTCTTC.

This clone came up once. V and J are TRBV7-3 and TRBJ2-2; D is uncertain. Trimming shortened V by 4 bases and J by 8 bases, and 5 bases separated the two germline ends. Looked up from germline, CDR1 is SGHTA and CDR2 is FQGTGA. This CDR3 is built from 11 residues. The CDR3 DNA sequence: TGTGCCAGCAGCTCCTTTGGGGAGCTGTTTTTT. Translation gives CASSSFGELFF.